Sequencing of this T cell receptor (beta chain) was carried out in a study of blood T cell repertoires in COVID-19. Study-wide background: Whether acute or convalescent, the COVID-19 samples came from the United States, Italy and Spain.

Sequencing used immunoSEQ multiplex PCR; TCRdb keeps in-frame clones, though not all of them. The repertoire holds under 250,000 clones, with roughly 89% as singletons. Germline V gene lookup returns CDR1 SGHNT and CDR2 YYREEE (reference sequence). V dropped 0 bases and J dropped 7 bases, with 9 bases sitting between them. This CDR3 region has 13 residues. Specimen: peripheral blood. This receptor was taken from a woman in her forties who had recovered from COVID-19. The chain employs TRBV5-4 and TRBJ2-3; maybe TRBD2 (5 bases). CDR3 coding DNA: TGTGCCAGCAGCTTGGAGGAGGTCAATACGCAGTATTTT. Translated, it gives CASSLEEVNTQYF.